The table lists the clone carrying this T cell receptor (beta chain) with many counts. Its antigen is undetermined. Libraries of naive CD8 cells were prepared from about 19,000 to 1,100,000 sorted cells using 10%, 30% or 50% RNA. Naive CD8 T cells underwent sorting with the CD8+CD4-CCR7+CD45RA+ definition. As previously described, bulk TCR libraries were made using listed TCR primers. TCRdb called the PCR reads again in MiXCR, with one record for every CDR3 protein. The sample holds more than 250,000 distinct CDR3 sequences; 20% to 25% are singletons and the top ten take approximately 0.85%. Germline V gene data show CDR1 as SEHNR and CDR2 as FQNEAQ (reference sequence). Deletions cut 7 bases from V and 3 bases from J, with 10 bases between. The CDR3 runs to 13 residues. This sample is part of a study of molecular identifiers for immune sequencing clone quantification. Broader study findings: Effector cells had over 97% of their molecules in clones above 20 RNA copies, while naive cells had under 1%.

The V gene is TRBV7-9, the J gene TRBJ2-1; no firm D call. Sequenced: naive CD8+ T cells from blood, with Jurkat cell RNA spiked in. The subset was: FACS-sorted CD8+CD4-CCR7+CD45RA+ naive T cells. The TCR comes from a human donor in good health. Some libraries in this study had Jurkat cell RNA spiked in. CDR3 sequence (DNA): TGTGCCAGCACCTGGCCTAACTACAATGAGCAGTTCTTC. The encoded protein is CASTWPNYNEQFF.